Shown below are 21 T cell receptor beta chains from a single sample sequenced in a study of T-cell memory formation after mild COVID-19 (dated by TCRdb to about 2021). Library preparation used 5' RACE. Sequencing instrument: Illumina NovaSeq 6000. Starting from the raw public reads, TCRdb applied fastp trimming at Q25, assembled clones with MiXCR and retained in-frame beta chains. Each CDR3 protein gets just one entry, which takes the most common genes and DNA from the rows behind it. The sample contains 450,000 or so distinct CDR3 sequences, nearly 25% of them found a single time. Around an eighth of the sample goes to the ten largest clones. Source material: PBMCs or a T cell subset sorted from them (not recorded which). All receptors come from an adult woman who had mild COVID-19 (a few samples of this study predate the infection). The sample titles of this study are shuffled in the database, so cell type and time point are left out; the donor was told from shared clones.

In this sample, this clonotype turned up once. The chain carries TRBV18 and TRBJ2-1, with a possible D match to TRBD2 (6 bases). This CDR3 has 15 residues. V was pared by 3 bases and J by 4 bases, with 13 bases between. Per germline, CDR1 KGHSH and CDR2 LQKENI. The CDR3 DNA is TGTGCCAGCTCACCCATCGGGACTCCTTACAATGAGCAGTTCTTC. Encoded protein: CASSPIGTPYNEQFF.

The CDR3 DNA reads TGTGCCAGCACCAAAACCCACGGACAGGGACATAAACAAGAGACCCAGTACTTC. Encoded protein: CASTKTHGQGHKQETQYF. The rearrangement links TRBV3-1 to TRBJ2-5; 8 bases match TRBD1. The CDR3 length is 18 residues. Trimming cost V 7 bases and J 2 bases; bases outside gene matches: 18. Per the germline V gene, CDR1 is LGHDT and CDR2 is YNNKEL (reference sequence).

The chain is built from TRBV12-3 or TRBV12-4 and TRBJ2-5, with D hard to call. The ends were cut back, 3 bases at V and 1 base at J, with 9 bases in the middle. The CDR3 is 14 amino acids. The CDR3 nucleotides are TGTGCCAGCAGTTTCCAGCGCCGCCAAGAGACCCAGTACTTC. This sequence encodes CASSFQRRQETQYF.

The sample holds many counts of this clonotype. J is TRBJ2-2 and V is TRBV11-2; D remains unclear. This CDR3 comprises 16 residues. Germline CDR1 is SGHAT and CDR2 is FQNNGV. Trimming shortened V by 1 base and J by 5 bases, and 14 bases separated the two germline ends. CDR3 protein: CASSLVGLSSTGELFF. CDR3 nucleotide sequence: TGTGCCAGCAGCTTAGTAGGCTTATCCTCTACCGGGGAGCTGTTTTTT.

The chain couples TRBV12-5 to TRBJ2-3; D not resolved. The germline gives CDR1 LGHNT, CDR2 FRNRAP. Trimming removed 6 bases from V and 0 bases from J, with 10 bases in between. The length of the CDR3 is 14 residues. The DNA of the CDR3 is TGTGCTAGTGGGCCAGCCTATAGCACAGATACGCAGTATTTT. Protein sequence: CASGPAYSTDTQYF.

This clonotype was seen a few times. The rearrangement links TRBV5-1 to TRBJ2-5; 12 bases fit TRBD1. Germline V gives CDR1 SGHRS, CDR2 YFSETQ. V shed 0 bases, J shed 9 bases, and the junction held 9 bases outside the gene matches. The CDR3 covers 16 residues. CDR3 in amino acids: CASSLADSGQGAAQYF. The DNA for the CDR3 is TGCGCCAGCAGCTTGGCAGATTCGGGACAGGGGGCCGCCCAGTACTTC.

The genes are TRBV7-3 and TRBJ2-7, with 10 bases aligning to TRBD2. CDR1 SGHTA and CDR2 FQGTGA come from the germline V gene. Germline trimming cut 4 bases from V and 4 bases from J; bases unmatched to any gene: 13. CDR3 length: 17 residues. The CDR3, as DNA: TGTGCCAGCAGCTGCGAATATAGCGGGAGGTTAGGTTACGAGCAGTACTTC. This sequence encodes CASSCEYSGRLGYEQYF.

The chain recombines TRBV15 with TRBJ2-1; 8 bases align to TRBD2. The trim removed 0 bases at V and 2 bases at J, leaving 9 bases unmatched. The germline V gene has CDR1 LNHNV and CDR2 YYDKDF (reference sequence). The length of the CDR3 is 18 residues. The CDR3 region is CATSRDPQSGRTYNEQFF. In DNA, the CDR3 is TGTGCCACCAGCAGAGATCCCCAGAGCGGGAGAACCTACAATGAGCAGTTCTTC. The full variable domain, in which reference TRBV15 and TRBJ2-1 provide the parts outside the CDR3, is DAMVIQNPRYQVTQFGKPVTLSCSQTLNHNVMYWYQQKSSQAPKLLFHYYDKDFNNEADTPDNFQSRRPNTSFCFLDIRSPGLGDTAMYLCATSRDPQSGRTYNEQFFGPGTRLTVL.

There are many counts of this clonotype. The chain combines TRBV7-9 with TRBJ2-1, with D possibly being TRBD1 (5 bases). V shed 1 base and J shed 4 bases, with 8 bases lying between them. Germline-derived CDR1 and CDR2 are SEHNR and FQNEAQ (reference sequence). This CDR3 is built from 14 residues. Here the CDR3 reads CASSLEDRYNEQFF. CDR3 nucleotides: TGTGCCAGCAGCTTAGAAGACAGATACAATGAGCAGTTCTTC.

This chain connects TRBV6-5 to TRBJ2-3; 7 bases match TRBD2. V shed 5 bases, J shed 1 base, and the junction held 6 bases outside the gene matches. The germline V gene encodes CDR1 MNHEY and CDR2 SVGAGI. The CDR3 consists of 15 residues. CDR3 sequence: CASSGGGVGTDTQYF. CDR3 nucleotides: TGTGCCAGCAGTGGGGGGGGTGTGGGCACAGATACGCAGTATTTT.

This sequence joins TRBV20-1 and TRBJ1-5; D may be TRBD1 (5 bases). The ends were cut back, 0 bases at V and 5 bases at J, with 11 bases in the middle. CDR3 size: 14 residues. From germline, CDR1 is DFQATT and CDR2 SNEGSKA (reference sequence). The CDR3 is CSARDPGRYQPQHF. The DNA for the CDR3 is TGCAGTGCTAGAGACCCAGGGCGCTATCAGCCCCAGCATTTT.

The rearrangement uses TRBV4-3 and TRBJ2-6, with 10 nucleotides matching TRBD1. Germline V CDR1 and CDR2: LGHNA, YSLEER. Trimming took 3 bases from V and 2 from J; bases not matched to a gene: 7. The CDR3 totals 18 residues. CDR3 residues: CASSQDRQGAAGANVLTF. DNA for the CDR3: TGCGCCAGCAGCCAGGATAGACAGGGGGCGGCTGGGGCCAACGTCCTGACTTTC.

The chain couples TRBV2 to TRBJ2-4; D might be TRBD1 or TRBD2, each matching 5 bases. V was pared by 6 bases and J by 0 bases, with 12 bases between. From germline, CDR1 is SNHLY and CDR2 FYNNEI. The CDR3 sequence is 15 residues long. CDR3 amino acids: CASSVQGVAKNIQYF. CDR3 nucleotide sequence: TGTGCCAGCAGCGTCCAGGGAGTAGCCAAAAACATTCAGTACTTC.

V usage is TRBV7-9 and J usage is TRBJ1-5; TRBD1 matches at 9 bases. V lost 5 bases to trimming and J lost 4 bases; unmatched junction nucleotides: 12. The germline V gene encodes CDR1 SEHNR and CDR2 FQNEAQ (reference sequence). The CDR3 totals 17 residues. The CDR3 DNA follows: TGTGCCAGCAGCCAAGGTTGGGGACAGGGAATAAATCAGCCCCAGCATTTT. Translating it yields CASSQGWGQGINQPQHF. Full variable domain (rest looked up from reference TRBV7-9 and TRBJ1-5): DTGVSQNPRHKITKRGQNVTFRCDPISEHNRLYWYRQTLGQGPEFLTYFQNEAQLEKSRLLSDRFSAERPKGSFSTLEIQRTEQGDSAMYLCASSQGWGQGINQPQHFGDGTRLSIL.

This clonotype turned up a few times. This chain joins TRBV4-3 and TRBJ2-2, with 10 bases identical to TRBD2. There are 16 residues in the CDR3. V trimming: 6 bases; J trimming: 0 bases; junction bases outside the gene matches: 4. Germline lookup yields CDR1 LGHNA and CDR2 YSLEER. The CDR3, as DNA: TGCGCCAGCAGTCCCGGGACTAGCGCGAACACCGGGGAGCTGTTTTTT. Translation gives CASSPGTSANTGELFF.

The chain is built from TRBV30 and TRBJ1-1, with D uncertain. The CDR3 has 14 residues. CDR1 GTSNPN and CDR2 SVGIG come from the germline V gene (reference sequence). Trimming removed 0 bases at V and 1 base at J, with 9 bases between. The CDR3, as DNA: TGTGCCTGGAGTGTACGGTCCAAGAACACTGAAGCTTTCTTT. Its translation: CAWSVRSKNTEAFF.

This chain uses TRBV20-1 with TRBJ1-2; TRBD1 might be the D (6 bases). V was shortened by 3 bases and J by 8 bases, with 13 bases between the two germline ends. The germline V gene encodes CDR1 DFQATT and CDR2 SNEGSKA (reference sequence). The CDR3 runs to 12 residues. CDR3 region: CSASEGGSGYTF. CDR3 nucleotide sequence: TGCAGTGCTAGCGAGGGGGGTAGCGGCTACACCTTC.

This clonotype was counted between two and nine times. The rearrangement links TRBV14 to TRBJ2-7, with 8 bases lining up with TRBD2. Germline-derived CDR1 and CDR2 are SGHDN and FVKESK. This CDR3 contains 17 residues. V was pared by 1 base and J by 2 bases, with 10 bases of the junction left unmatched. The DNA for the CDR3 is TGTGCCAGCAGCCAAGTGGGATGGACTAGCAGGACCTACGAGCAGTACTTC. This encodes CASSQVGWTSRTYEQYF. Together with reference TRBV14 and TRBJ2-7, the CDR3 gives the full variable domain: EAGVTQFPSHSVIEKGQTVTLRCDPISGHDNLYWYRRVMGKEIKFLLHFVKESKQDESGMPNNRFLAERTGGTYSTLKVQPAELEDSGVYFCASSQVGWTSRTYEQYFGPGTRLTVT.

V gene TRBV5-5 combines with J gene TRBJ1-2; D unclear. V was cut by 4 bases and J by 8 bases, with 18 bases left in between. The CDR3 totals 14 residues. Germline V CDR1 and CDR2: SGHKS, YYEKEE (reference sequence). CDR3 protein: CASSPEEGRSGYTF. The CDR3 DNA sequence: TGTGCCAGCAGCCCTGAAGAAGGCAGGTCCGGCTACACCTTC.

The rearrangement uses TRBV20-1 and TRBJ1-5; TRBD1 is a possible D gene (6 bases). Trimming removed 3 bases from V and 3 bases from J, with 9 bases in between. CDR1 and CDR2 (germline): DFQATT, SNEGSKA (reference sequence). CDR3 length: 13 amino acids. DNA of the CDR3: TGCAGTGCTAGTGAGGGGGTCAATCAGCCCCAGCATTTT. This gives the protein CSASEGVNQPQHF.

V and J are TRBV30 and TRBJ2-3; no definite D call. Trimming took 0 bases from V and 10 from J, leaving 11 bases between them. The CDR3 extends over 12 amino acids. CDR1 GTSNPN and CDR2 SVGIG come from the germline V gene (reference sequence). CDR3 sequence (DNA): TGTGCCTGGAGTGTAGGACCCATAGCGCAGTATTTT. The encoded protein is CAWSVGPIAQYF.